Included here is one TCR beta chain sequence, with context. The sample is drawn from a study of blood T cell repertoires in COVID-19. Study context: Samples representing acute and convalescent COVID-19 were sourced from the United States, Italy and Spain. PBMCs, B-cell-depleted T cells, or T cells provided the cDNA or gDNA that made up the material.

As processed by the authors: Quantification of nucleated cells was approximated via reference gene primer amplification. Sequencing used immunoSEQ multiplex PCR; TCRdb keeps in-frame clones, though not all of them. V, J and clone size are those of that table, while D and trimming were read from the DNA. The table lists fewer than 120,000 clones, approximately 90% of them singletons. The CDR3 length is 12 residues. The V gene end was trimmed by 5 bases and the J gene end by 9 bases; junction bases not matched to a gene: 4. CDR1 SEHNR and CDR2 FQNEAQ come from the germline V gene (reference sequence). The gene calls are TRBV7-9 and TRBJ1-3, with 7 nucleotides matching TRBD1. Sequencing used peripheral blood. The sequence derives from a human donor in a cohort sampled during active COVID-19. In DNA, the CDR3 is TGTGCCAGCAGCCCGACAGGGCCCACCATATATTTT. The encoded protein is CASSPTGPTIYF. The entire variable domain, with the rest obtained from reference TRBV7-9 and TRBJ1-3, is as follows: DTGVSQNPRHKITKRGQNVTFRCDPISEHNRLYWYRQTLGQGPEFLTYFQNEAQLEKSRLLSDRFSAERPKGSFSTLEIQRTEQGDSAMYLCASSPTGPTIYFGEGSWLTVV.